These 16 T cell receptor beta chains were all obtained from the same sample, sequenced in a study of blood T cell repertoires in COVID-19. Sequencing used immunoSEQ multiplex PCR; TCRdb keeps in-frame clones, though not all of them. This sample has approximately 90,000 clones, with 75% to 90% found just once. The sequenced sample was peripheral blood. All receptors come from a woman of 80 years or more with acute or convalescent COVID-19.

This clone was seen only a few times. The chain uses TRBV20-1 and TRBJ2-3; possibly TRBD1 for D (6 bases). In germline, CDR1 is DFQATT, CDR2 SNEGSKA (reference sequence). V was clipped by 3 bases and J by 2 bases, with 15 bases between them. The CDR3 runs to 15 residues. DNA of the CDR3: TGCAGTGCTAGTATGGGGGCCAAGGCCACAGATACGCAGTATTTT. It codes for CSASMGAKATDTQYF.

In this sample, this clone turned up many times. This chain joins TRBV2 and TRBJ1-1; D may be TRBD1 (6 bases). V was trimmed by 3 bases and J by 4 bases, leaving 12 bases between them. CDR3 length: 14 residues. Germline V gene lookup returns CDR1 SNHLY and CDR2 FYNNEI. The CDR3 region is CASSDWGRGTEAFF. The DNA of the CDR3 is TGTGCCAGCAGTGATTGGGGCAGGGGCACTGAAGCTTTCTTT.

This clone was counted only a few times. This rearrangement joins TRBV27 to TRBJ2-1, with 10 bases that match TRBD1. V lost 6 bases to trimming and J lost 2 bases; unmatched junction nucleotides: 7. This CDR3 has 16 residues. Looked up from germline, CDR1 is MNHEY and CDR2 is SMNVEV (reference sequence). Here the CDR3 DNA reads TGTGCCAGCAGCCGGGACAGGGGAGGGCCCTACAATGAGCAGTTCTTC. It codes for CASSRDRGGPYNEQFF.

This clone was counted only a few times. This chain links TRBV29-1 with TRBJ1-5; 12 bases are shared with TRBD1. Trimming removed 4 bases from V and 9 bases from J; junction bases left unmatched: 7. The CDR3 has 14 residues. Germline V gene data show CDR1 as SQVTM and CDR2 as ANQGSEA. Here the CDR3 DNA reads TGCAGCGTTGGCTGGGGGACAGGGGGCCGGCCCCAGCATTTT. It is translated as CSVGWGTGGRPQHF.

The CDR3 is CASSLDHGVYPYGYTF. CDR3 DNA: TGTGCCAGCAGCTTAGATCATGGAGTCTACCCCTATGGCTACACCTTC. The gene calls are TRBV11-2 and TRBJ1-2; D gene unclear. The V gene's germline CDR1 is SGHAT and CDR2 FQNNGV. CDR3 length: 16 residues. V was trimmed by 0 bases and J by 4 bases, leaving 15 bases between them.

V and J are TRBV6-5 and TRBJ2-3; maybe TRBD2 (6 bases). The CDR3 sequence is 15 residues long. Trimming stripped 0 bases from V and 3 bases from J, with 10 bases between. Germline-derived CDR1 and CDR2 are MNHEY and SVGAGI. CDR3 in amino acids: CASSYSWRGTDTQYF. DNA for the CDR3: TGTGCCAGCAGTTACTCATGGAGGGGTACAGATACGCAGTATTTT.

The V gene is TRBV19, the J gene TRBJ2-2; D not certain. Trimming took 7 bases from V and 8 from J, leaving 8 bases between them. CDR1 and CDR2 (germline): LNHDA, SQIVND (reference sequence). The CDR3 runs 11 residues. The CDR3 here is CASTSRGELFF. Here the CDR3 DNA reads TGTGCCAGTACCTCCCGTGGGGAGCTGTTTTTT.

This clone was detected only a few times. The chain couples TRBV5-1 to TRBJ1-1; D is possibly TRBD1 (5 bases). Germline lookup yields CDR1 SGHRS and CDR2 YFSETQ. Trimming took 0 bases from V and 1 from J, leaving 10 bases between them. The CDR3 is 15 amino acids. CDR3 nucleotide sequence: TGCGCCAGCAGCTTGGCTCCCAGGGAGAACACTGAAGCTTTCTTT. Translated, it gives CASSLAPRENTEAFF.

The J gene is TRBJ1-5, the V gene TRBV11-2, with D perhaps TRBD1 (6 bases). The germline V gene has CDR1 SGHAT and CDR2 FQNNGV. The CDR3 extends over 14 amino acids. V lost 5 bases and J lost 8, with 16 bases in between. CDR3 protein: CASSAGGRGKPQHF. The CDR3 DNA is TGTGCCAGCAGCGCGGGTGGCAGGGGCAAGCCCCAGCATTTT.

V usage is TRBV4-2 and J usage is TRBJ1-6; unclear D gene. Germline V CDR1 and CDR2: LGHNA, YNFKEQ. The V and J ends lost 0 bases and 7 bases respectively, with 25 bases between them. This CDR3 is built from 20 residues. CDR3 amino acids: CASSQEVLGGGSIVNSPLHF. In DNA, the CDR3 is TGTGCCAGCAGCCAAGAGGTGCTAGGTGGCGGCAGTATCGTAAATTCACCCCTCCACTTT.

J is TRBJ2-7 and V is TRBV15, with a weak D call TRBD2 (6 bases). Germline V gene lookup returns CDR1 LNHNV and CDR2 YYDKDF (reference sequence). The V end was cut by 0 bases, the J end by 1 base, with 13 bases between. The CDR3 covers 16 residues. Here the CDR3 reads CATSRDRRAISYEQYF. The DNA for the CDR3 is TGTGCCACCAGCAGAGATCGGAGGGCCATATCCTACGAGCAGTACTTC.

The chain links TRBV9 to TRBJ2-1; 9 positions match TRBD1. V lost 4 bases and J lost 5; bases outside the gene matches: 13. CDR3 length equals 17 residues. Germline values: CDR1 SGDLS, CDR2 YYNGEE. The CDR3 DNA is TGTGCCAGCAGCCCACTCTGGGGGACAGGGCGCAACAATGAGCAGTTCTTC. Protein sequence: CASSPLWGTGRNNEQFF.

This clone was detected a few times. The chain employs TRBV27 and TRBJ1-5; tentatively, D is TRBD1 (6 bases). This CDR3 spans 14 amino acids. Trimming removed 6 bases at V and 0 bases at J, with 9 bases between. In germline, CDR1 is MNHEY, CDR2 SMNVEV (reference sequence). The CDR3 DNA follows: TGTGCCAGCAGGGACAGCTATAGCAATCAGCCCCAGCATTTT. Translating gives CASRDSYSNQPQHF.

This clone was seen only a few times. This chain joins TRBV10-3 and TRBJ2-7, with D possibly being TRBD2 (5 bases). V dropped 5 bases and J dropped 6 bases, with 11 bases sitting between them. This CDR3 region has 12 residues. Germline CDR1 and CDR2: ENHRY and SYGVKD. As DNA, the CDR3 is TGTGCCATCAGTCCAGCGGCGGTCGAGCAGTACTTC. It encodes CAISPAAVEQYF.

The V call is TRBV11-1, the J call TRBJ1-6; D perhaps matches TRBD1 (6 bases). Germline CDR1 SGHAT, CDR2 FQDESV (reference sequence). Trimming stripped 2 bases from V and 5 bases from J, with 7 bases between. The CDR3 is made up of 14 amino acids. The CDR3 DNA reads as TGTGCCAGCAGCTTAAACAGGGATAATTCACCCCTCCACTTT. Its protein product is CASSLNRDNSPLHF.

The genes are TRBV2 and TRBJ2-7, with a weak D call TRBD1 (6 bases). Per germline, CDR1 SNHLY and CDR2 FYNNEI. V gave up 7 bases and J gave up 2 bases, with 9 bases separating them. This CDR3 comprises 12 residues. The CDR3 sequence is CASTGETYEQYF. DNA for the CDR3: TGTGCCAGCACAGGGGAAACCTACGAGCAGTACTTC.